One sample yielded the 18 T cell receptor beta chains listed below, sequenced in a study of shared clonotypes between healthy human individuals. Sequencing was performed with immunoSEQ multiplex PCR; in TCRdb, only in-frame clones are kept and a portion is missing. Of 450,000 to 600,000 clones listed, roughly 78% were seen once; the top ten hold over 9.5%. Sample: PBMCs. These receptors were obtained from a woman between 35 and 50 years old in good health. Some clones in this sample may be carry-over from other donors' samples.

J is TRBJ1-2 and V is TRBV10-1; 8 nucleotides agree with TRBD1. The germline V gene encodes CDR1 WNHNN and CDR2 SYGVQD (reference sequence). Trimming took 2 bases from V and 8 from J; bases not matched to a gene: 4. The CDR3 has 13 amino acids. The CDR3 spells CASSEDRGRGYTF. As DNA, the CDR3 is TGCGCCAGCAGTGAGGACAGGGGTCGGGGCTACACCTTC.

The gene calls are TRBV4-1 and TRBJ1-2; D gene unclear. The CDR3 extends over 16 amino acids. V lost 0 bases to trimming and J lost 5 bases, with 16 bases between them. CDR1 and CDR2 from the germline V gene are MGHRA and YSYEKL. The CDR3 here is CASSQDSFGQIYGYTF. The CDR3 bases are TGCGCCAGCAGCCAAGATTCCTTCGGTCAAATTTATGGCTACACCTTC.

The V call is TRBV19, the J call TRBJ2-7; tentative D call: TRBD1 (5 bases). Trimming cost V 4 bases and J 2 bases, with 9 bases left between them. Per the germline V gene, CDR1 is LNHDA and CDR2 is SQIVND (reference sequence). There are 13 residues in the CDR3. CDR3 protein: CASSRGRTYEQYF. CDR3 in DNA: TGTGCCAGTAGTAGGGGCAGAACCTACGAGCAGTACTTC.

The table lists this clone with many counts. The genes are TRBV6-1 and TRBJ2-5; 10 positions match TRBD2. The ends lost 3 bases at V and 0 bases at J; junction bases unmatched: 1. The length of the CDR3 is 15 residues. CDR1 MNHNS and CDR2 SASEGT come from the germline V gene. The CDR3 region is CASSDLAGDQETQYF. CDR3 bases: TGTGCCAGCAGTGACCTAGCGGGAGACCAAGAGACCCAGTACTTC.

V is TRBV5-4 and J is TRBJ2-2, with D tentatively TRBD2 (6 bases). The germline CDR1 and CDR2 sequences are SGHNT and YYREEE (reference sequence). V lost 10 bases and J lost 6, with 19 bases in between. This CDR3 spans 14 amino acids. This CDR3 is CAGGTPQTAGELFF. The CDR3 DNA sequence: TGTGCCGGAGGGACTCCCCAGACGGCCGGGGAGCTGTTTTTT. Together with reference TRBV5-4 and TRBJ2-2, the CDR3 gives the full variable domain: ETGVTQSPTHLIKTRGQQVTLRCSSQSGHNTVSWYQQALGQGPQFIFQYYREEENGRGNFPPRFSGLQFPNYSSELNVNALELDDSALYLCAGGTPQTAGELFFGEGSRLTVL.

This clone was found once. V usage is TRBV11-2 and J usage is TRBJ1-1; a possible D gene is TRBD1 (5 bases). V lost 7 bases and J lost 0, with 15 bases in between. Germline CDR1 SGHAT, CDR2 FQNNGV. CDR3 length: 15 amino acids. The CDR3 nucleotides read TGTGCCAGCAACTCAGGGACGGTAATGAACACTGAAGCTTTCTTT. Encoded protein: CASNSGTVMNTEAFF. Based on the CDR3 plus reference TRBV11-2 and TRBJ1-1, the full variable domain is EAGVAQSPRYKIIEKRQSVAFWCNPISGHATLYWYQQILGQGPKLLIQFQNNGVVDDSQLPKDRFSAERLKGVDSTLKIQPAKLEDSAVYLCASNSGTVMNTEAFFGQGTRLTVV.

For the CDR3, the DNA is TGTGCCAGCAGACCTGGACAGTGGAACACTGAAGCTTTCTTT. Protein: CASRPGQWNTEAFF. The gene calls are TRBV6-5 and TRBJ1-1; possibly TRBD1 for D (6 bases). Trimming shortened V by 6 bases and J by 1 base, and 12 bases separated the two germline ends. This CDR3 has 14 residues. Germline CDR1 reads MNHEY; CDR2 reads SVGAGI.

V gene TRBV5-1 combines with J gene TRBJ2-1; 7 bases align to TRBD1. The V and J ends lost 0 bases and 3 bases, in that order; junction bases with no gene match: 6. The CDR3 runs to 16 residues. CDR1 and CDR2 from the germline V gene are SGHRS and YFSETQ. CDR3 nucleotide sequence: TGCGCCAGCAGCTTGGCCCCAGGGGGTGACTACAATGAGCAGTTCTTC. Amino acids: CASSLAPGGDYNEQFF.

The chain is built from TRBV2 and TRBJ2-7, with D uncertain. Germline CDR1 and CDR2: SNHLY and FYNNEI. The V end was cut by 5 bases, the J end by 3 bases, with 17 bases between. The CDR3 runs 15 residues. The DNA of the CDR3 is TGTGCCAGCAGTCTCCGGACGTCGGTTCTCTACGAGCAGTACTTC. It translates to CASSLRTSVLYEQYF. The full variable domain, completed using reference TRBV2 and TRBJ2-7, is EPEVTQTPSHQVTQMGQEVILRCVPISNHLYFYWYRQILGQKVEFLVSFYNNEISEKSEIFDDQFSVERPDGSNFTLKIRSTKLEDSAMYFCASSLRTSVLYEQYFGPGTRLTVT.

In DNA, the CDR3 is TGTGCCAGCAGCCAAGAAACCACTGCACGGGAGCAGTACTTC. The encoded protein is CASSQETTAREQYF. The V and J genes are TRBV4-2 and TRBJ2-7, with D unclear. Trimming shortened V by 0 bases and J by 7 bases, and 13 bases separated the two germline ends. The length of the CDR3 is 14 residues. CDR1 is LGHNA and CDR2 is YNFKEQ in the germline V gene.

The chain carries TRBV11-1 and TRBJ2-7; 9 bases line up with TRBD1. CDR1 is SGHAT and CDR2 is FQDESV in the germline V gene (reference sequence). This CDR3 has 16 residues. V lost 1 base to trimming and J lost 5 bases; unmatched junction nucleotides: 9. The CDR3 here is CASSLGNRRTGDEQYF. The CDR3 coding sequence is TGTGCCAGCAGCTTAGGCAACCGGCGGACAGGGGACGAGCAGTACTTC.

The chain couples TRBV5-1 to TRBJ2-3; D gene uncertain. The V gene lost 0 bases and the J gene lost 1 base, with 9 bases spanning the gap. Germline V gene data show CDR1 as SGHRS and CDR2 as YFSETQ. The CDR3 consists of 15 residues. In DNA, the CDR3 is TGCGCCAGCAGCTTGGTATCGACCCGCACAGATACGCAGTATTTT. Its translation is CASSLVSTRTDTQYF.

In this sample, this clone turned up a few times. The rearrangement joins TRBV29-1 to TRBJ1-1; D is uncertain. The CDR3 is 14 residues long. Trimming left V 2 bases short and J 0 bases short, with 10 bases between. Looked up from germline, CDR1 is SQVTM and CDR2 is ANQGSEA. For the CDR3, the DNA is TGCAGCGTTGAAAGGAGCGCTTTGAACACTGAAGCTTTCTTT. As protein: CSVERSALNTEAFF.

This clone was seen more than once but under ten times. V usage is TRBV5-4 and J usage is TRBJ1-4; D might be TRBD1 (5 bases). Per germline, CDR1 SGHNT and CDR2 YYREEE (reference sequence). The CDR3 contains 13 residues. V shed 7 bases and J shed 4 bases, with 11 bases lying between them. The CDR3 DNA sequence: TGTGCCAGCTCTACAGGAAATAATGAAAAACTGTTTTTT. Encoded protein: CASSTGNNEKLFF.

This chain uses TRBV11-3 with TRBJ2-1, with TRBD2 as a possible D gene (6 bases). The V end lost 0 bases, the J end lost 3 bases, and 9 bases lay between the germline ends. The CDR3 contains 15 residues. Per the germline V gene, CDR1 is SGHNT and CDR2 is YENEEA. The DNA for the CDR3 is TGTGCCAGCAGCTTAGAGGATAGCGGCTACAATGAGCAGTTCTTC. Translated: CASSLEDSGYNEQFF. The full variable domain, with the rest looked up from reference TRBV11-3 and TRBJ2-1, is EAGVVQSPRYKIIEKKQPVAFWCNPISGHNTLYWYLQNLGQGPELLIRYENEEAVDDSQLPKDRFSAERLKGVDSTLKIQPAELGDSAVYLCASSLEDSGYNEQFFGPGTRLTVL.

The V and J genes are TRBV9 and TRBJ1-4; D is unresolved. The V gene's germline CDR1 is SGDLS and CDR2 YYNGEE. Trimming took 4 bases from V and 2 from J, leaving 9 bases between them. The CDR3 extends over 14 amino acids. The DNA of the CDR3 is TGTGCCAGCAGCCCCCGGGTCACTAATGAAAAACTGTTTTTT. It encodes CASSPRVTNEKLFF.

The CDR3 sequence is CASSLAGGTYYGYTF. The CDR3 DNA reads TGTGCCAGCAGTTTAGCGGGCGGAACTTACTATGGCTACACCTTC. The chain couples TRBV28 to TRBJ1-2; D remains unclear. The V and J ends lost 2 bases and 3 bases respectively, with 13 bases between them. The CDR3 is 15 amino acids. Germline CDR1 is MDHEN and CDR2 is SYDVKM.

V is TRBV4-1 and J is TRBJ2-3, with D tentatively TRBD1 (5 bases). This CDR3 region has 14 residues. CDR1 and CDR2 from the germline V gene are MGHRA and YSYEKL. Trimming took 4 bases from V and 4 from J, leaving 12 bases between them. The DNA for the CDR3 is TGCGCCAGCAGCCGCCTAGGGGTACCAGATACGCAGTATTTT. This sequence encodes CASSRLGVPDTQYF.